These 18 T cell receptor beta chains were sequenced from one sample in a study of T-cell reconstitution after alpha-beta-depleted transplantation in children listed by TCRdb under 2016. Libraries were prepared through PCR. Sequenced using an Illumina HiSeq 2500. To normalize quantification of the TCRbeta repertoire, the TCR libraries were built with molecular barcoding that relied on unique molecular identifiers. TCRdb applied fastp at Q25 and MiXCR to the public reads, then kept only in-frame beta chains. Rows are combined by CDR3 protein, so each entry shows the most common genes and DNA. The sample table contains about 130,000 distinct CDR3 sequences; only one count was recorded for approximately 8.7% of them. The top ten clones comprise 24% of the sample. According to the study, the label for this sample's treatment or condition signals: allogeneic hematopoietic cell transplantation with graft depleted of TCRalphabeta T cells and CD19 B cells.

The input for sequencing was PBMCs, mostly from graft donor cells, taken 180 days after TCRalphabeta/CD19-depleted stem cell transplant. The source is a girl less than two years old who had a stem cell transplant for combined immunodeficiency, so the T cells may come from the graft donor.

This clonotype was seen a few times. As DNA, the CDR3 is TGTGCCAGCAGTTACGGGGCCACAGGGGGCTATGGCTACACCTTC. Protein product: CASSYGATGGYGYTF. The chain links TRBV6-5 to TRBJ1-2; 8 bases are shared with TRBD1. CDR1 and CDR2 (germline): MNHEY, SVGAGI. The length of the CDR3 is 15 residues. After removal of 2 bases from V and 4 bases from J, the junction contained 6 bases not matched to a gene.

The chain couples TRBV5-1 to TRBJ2-2; 8 positions match TRBD1. The junction had 4 bases not matched to a gene; V was cut back by 3 bases and J by 3 bases. The V gene's germline CDR1 is SGHRS and CDR2 YFSETQ. This CDR3 is built from 15 residues. The CDR3 protein is CASSWTQGDTGELFF. The CDR3 region has the DNA TGCGCCAGCAGCTGGACACAGGGGGACACCGGGGAGCTGTTTTTT.

There are a few counts of this clonotype. The chain has TRBV5-8 and TRBJ2-5; the match to TRBD2 covers 7 bases. Unmatched junction bases numbered 10, after V lost 0 bases and J lost 5 bases. CDR1 and CDR2 from the germline V gene are SGHTS and YDEGEE. The CDR3 contains 16 residues. As DNA, the CDR3 is TGTGCCAGCAGCTTGGGGGGGGGACTGAGGACGGAGACCCAGTACTTC. This codes for CASSLGGGLRTETQYF.

This clonotype was counted many times. The J gene is TRBJ2-2, the V gene TRBV29-1; 8 bases line up with TRBD2. This CDR3 is built from 15 residues. CDR1 is SQVTM and CDR2 is ANQGSEA in the germline V gene. The ends lost 2 bases at V and 1 base at J; junction bases unmatched: 3. The CDR3 region is CSVETAGVNTGELFF. DNA of the CDR3: TGCAGCGTTGAAACAGCGGGAGTGAACACCGGGGAGCTGTTTTTT.

This chain connects TRBV20-1 to TRBJ2-5; 12 nucleotides align to TRBD1. V was clipped by 3 bases and J by 4 bases; unmatched bases: 6. CDR1 and CDR2 from the germline V gene are DFQATT and SNEGSKA (reference sequence). This CDR3 contains 15 residues. CDR3: CSASPGQGAIETQYF. In DNA form, the CDR3 reads TGCAGTGCTAGCCCGGGACAGGGGGCTATAGAGACCCAGTACTTC.

This clonotype has just a few counts. V is TRBV5-1 and J is TRBJ2-3; no clear D. CDR1 is SGHRS, CDR2 YFSETQ, per germline. Trimming shortened V by 1 base and J by 0 bases, and 12 bases separated the two germline ends. This CDR3 spans 16 amino acids. The CDR3 sequence is CASSLRQSRSTDTQYF. CDR3 in DNA: TGCGCCAGCAGCTTGAGACAAAGCAGAAGCACAGATACGCAGTATTTT.

This clonotype occurred a few times. The chain has TRBV4-3 and TRBJ2-1; 7 positions match TRBD2. J gave up 0 bases and V 1 base, and 3 bases lay outside the gene matches. The CDR3 is 16 residues long. The germline V gene has CDR1 LGHNA and CDR2 YSLEER. The CDR3 reads CASSQVPGGSYNEQFF. CDR3 sequence (DNA): TGCGCCAGCAGCCAAGTGCCGGGAGGCTCCTACAATGAGCAGTTCTTC.

The rearrangement joins TRBV12-3 or TRBV12-4 to TRBJ2-5; TRBD2 matches at 8 bases. The CDR3 extends over 14 amino acids. Trimming cost V 6 bases and J 5 bases; bases outside gene matches: 8. DNA of the CDR3: TGTGCCAGCAGCCCTAGCGGGTGGGGGGAGACCCAGTACTTC. Translating it yields CASSPSGWGETQYF.

This rearrangement joins TRBV2 to TRBJ2-7, with D possibly matching TRBD1 (6 bases). Trimming removed 5 bases from V and 6 bases from J, with 20 bases in between. The length of the CDR3 is 15 residues. From germline, CDR1 is SNHLY and CDR2 FYNNEI. The CDR3 sequence: CASSYITGSSSEQYF. CDR3 in DNA: TGTGCCAGCAGTTATATTACAGGGTCGTCGAGCGAGCAGTACTTC.

V and J are TRBV4-1 and TRBJ2-7; 8 nucleotides line up with TRBD1. CDR1 is MGHRA, CDR2 YSYEKL, per germline. This CDR3 has 15 residues. V shed 3 bases and J 3 bases; nucleotides not matched to a gene: 7. CDR3 sequence: CASSQSSTGGYEQYF. The CDR3 nucleotides read TGCGCCAGCAGCCAGTCCTCTACAGGGGGCTACGAGCAGTACTTC.

The chain recombines TRBV7-2 with TRBJ2-1; 9 positions match TRBD2. Per germline, CDR1 SGHTA and CDR2 FQGNSA. V lost 1 base to trimming and J lost 4 bases; unmatched junction nucleotides: 5. The CDR3 is 16 residues long. The CDR3 here is CASSLVAGGSYNEQFF. The CDR3 DNA is TGTGCCAGCAGCTTAGTGGCGGGGGGGTCTTACAATGAGCAGTTCTTC.

In this sample, this clonotype turned up a few times. The rearrangement uses TRBV5-5 and TRBJ1-5; D is ambiguous. Germline CDR1 SGHKS, CDR2 YYEKEE (reference sequence). This CDR3 is 15 amino acids long. V lost 6 bases, J lost 3 bases, and 16 bases lay in between. The CDR3 sequence: CASTQRVGYNQPQHF. In nucleotides, the CDR3 is TGTGCCAGCACTCAAAGGGTAGGATACAATCAGCCCCAGCATTTT.

This rearrangement joins TRBV12-3 or TRBV12-4 to TRBJ1-2; D is ambiguous. V lost 5 bases and J lost 1, with 8 bases in between. This CDR3 is built from 13 residues. CDR3 loop: CASSPSLNYGYTF. The CDR3 nucleotides are TGTGCCAGCAGTCCTAGCCTTAACTATGGCTACACCTTC.

In its sample, this clonotype was seen a few times. The chain has TRBV5-1 and TRBJ2-1; 10 nucleotides align to TRBD2. The V and J ends lost 0 bases and 3 bases, in that order; junction bases with no gene match: 15. From germline, CDR1 is SGHRS and CDR2 YFSETQ. The CDR3 contains 20 residues. The DNA for the CDR3 is TGCGCCAGCAGCTTGGCTGACCGGGCTAGCGGGAGTCGCGTCTACAATGAGCAGTTCTTC. This sequence encodes CASSLADRASGSRVYNEQFF. Looking up the rest from reference TRBV5-1 and TRBJ2-1 gives the full variable domain: KAGVTQTPRYLIKTRGQQVTLSCSPISGHRSVSWYQQTPGQGLQFLFEYFSETQRNKGNFPGRFSGRQFSNSRSEMNVSTLELGDSALYLCASSLADRASGSRVYNEQFFGPGTRLTVL.

The rearrangement links TRBV4-2 to TRBJ1-3; 10 positions agree with TRBD1. The V gene end was trimmed by 5 bases and the J gene end by 0 bases; junction bases not matched to a gene: 19. The CDR3 sequence is 21 residues long. Germline lookup yields CDR1 LGHNA and CDR2 YNFKEQ. CDR3 in amino acids: CASSARPTGGRSPYSGNTIYF. The CDR3 DNA is TGTGCCAGCAGCGCAAGACCGACAGGGGGCAGATCCCCGTACTCTGGAAACACCATATATTTT.

The sample holds many counts of this clonotype. The CDR3: CSVTGGGNEKLFF. CDR3 nucleotide sequence: TGCAGCGTCACAGGGGGCGGGAATGAAAAACTGTTTTTT. V gene TRBV29-1 combines with J gene TRBJ1-4, with 9 bases matching TRBD1. Trimming took 6 bases from V and 5 from J; bases not matched to a gene: 4. This CDR3 is 13 amino acids long. Germline-derived CDR1 and CDR2 are SQVTM and ANQGSEA.

This clonotype has just a few counts. The junction differs from germline at one of its ends, possibly a read error. The rearrangement uses TRBV7-7 and TRBJ2-2; the match to TRBD2 covers 10 bases. This CDR3 comprises 15 residues. Germline-derived CDR1 and CDR2 are SSHAT and FNYEAQ (reference sequence). In DNA, the CDR3 is TGTGCTAGCAGTCGGACTAGCGGCAACACCGGGGAGCTGTTTTTT. It encodes CASSRTSGNTGELFF. Looking up the rest from reference TRBV7-7 and TRBJ2-2 gives the full variable domain: GAGVSQSPRYKVTKRGQDVTLRCDPISSHATLYWYQQALGQGPEFLTYFNYEAQPDKSGLPSDRFSAERPEGSISTLTIQRTEQRDSAMYRCASSRTSGNTGELFFGEGSRLTVL.

This clonotype came up a few times. The chain uses TRBV11-2 and TRBJ2-7; D possibly corresponds to TRBD2 (5 bases). Deletions cut 5 bases from V and 1 base from J, with 15 bases between. Germline CDR1 reads SGHAT; CDR2 reads FQNNGV. The CDR3 length is 15 residues. The CDR3 DNA reads TGTGCCAGCAGCCTCCGAGGACTTGGTTCCTACGAGCAGTACTTC. Translation gives CASSLRGLGSYEQYF.